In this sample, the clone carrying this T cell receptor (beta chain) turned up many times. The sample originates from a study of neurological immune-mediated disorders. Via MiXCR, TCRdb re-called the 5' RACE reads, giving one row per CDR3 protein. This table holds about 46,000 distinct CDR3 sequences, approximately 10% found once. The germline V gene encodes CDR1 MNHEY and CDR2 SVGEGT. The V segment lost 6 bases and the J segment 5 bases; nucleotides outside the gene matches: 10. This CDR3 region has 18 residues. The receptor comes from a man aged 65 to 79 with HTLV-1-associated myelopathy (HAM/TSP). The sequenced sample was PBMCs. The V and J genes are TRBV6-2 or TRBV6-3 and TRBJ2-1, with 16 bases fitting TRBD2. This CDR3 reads CASRERPGTSGRDNEQFF. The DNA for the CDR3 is TGTGCCAGCAGGGAACGGCCCGGGACTAGCGGGAGGGACAATGAGCAGTTCTTC.